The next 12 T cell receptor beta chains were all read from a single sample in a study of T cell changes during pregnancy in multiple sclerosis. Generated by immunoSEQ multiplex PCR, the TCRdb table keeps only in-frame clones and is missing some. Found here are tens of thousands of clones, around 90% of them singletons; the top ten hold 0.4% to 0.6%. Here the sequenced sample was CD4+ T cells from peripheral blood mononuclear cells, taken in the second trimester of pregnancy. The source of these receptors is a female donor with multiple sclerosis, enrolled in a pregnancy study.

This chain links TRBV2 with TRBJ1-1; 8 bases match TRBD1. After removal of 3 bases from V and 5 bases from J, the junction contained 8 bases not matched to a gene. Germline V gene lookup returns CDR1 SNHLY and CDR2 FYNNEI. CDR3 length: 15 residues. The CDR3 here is CASSERTGFGTEAFF. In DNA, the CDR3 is TGTGCCAGCAGTGAGAGGACAGGGTTTGGGACTGAAGCTTTCTTT. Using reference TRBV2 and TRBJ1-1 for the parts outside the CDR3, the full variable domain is EPEVTQTPSHQVTQMGQEVILRCVPISNHLYFYWYRQILGQKVEFLVSFYNNEISEKSEIFDDQFSVERPDGSNFTLKIRSTKLEDSAMYFCASSERTGFGTEAFFGQGTRLTVV.

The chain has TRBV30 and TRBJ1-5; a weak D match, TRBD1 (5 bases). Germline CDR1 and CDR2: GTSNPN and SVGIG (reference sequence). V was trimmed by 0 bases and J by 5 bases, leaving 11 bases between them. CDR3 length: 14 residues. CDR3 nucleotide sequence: TGTGCCTGGAGTGTATCGCCGGGGGATCAGCCCCAGCATTTT. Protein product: CAWSVSPGDQPQHF.

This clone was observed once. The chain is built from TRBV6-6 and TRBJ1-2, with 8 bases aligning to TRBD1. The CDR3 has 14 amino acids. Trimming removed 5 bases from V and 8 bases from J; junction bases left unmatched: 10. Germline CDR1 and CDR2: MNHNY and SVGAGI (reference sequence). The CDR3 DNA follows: TGTGCCAGCAGTACCGCCAGGGGGCCAGGAGGCTACACCTTC. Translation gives CASSTARGPGGYTF.

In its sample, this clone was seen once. The CDR3 nucleotides are TGCAGCGTCGGACAGGGTTCTGATACGCAGTATTTT. Encoded protein: CSVGQGSDTQYF. The chain links TRBV29-1 to TRBJ2-3; TRBD1 agrees at 8 bases. Germline CDR1 and CDR2: SQVTM and ANQGSEA. V was pared by 6 bases and J by 6 bases, with 5 bases of the junction left unmatched. The CDR3 is made up of 12 amino acids.

CDR3: CASSEVHRVVDEQFF. The DNA of the CDR3 is TGTGCCAGCAGTGAGGTGCACAGGGTAGTCGATGAGCAGTTCTTC. The chain uses TRBV2 and TRBJ2-1, with TRBD1 as a possible D gene (6 bases). Germline V gene lookup returns CDR1 SNHLY and CDR2 FYNNEI. V shed 3 bases and J shed 8 bases, with 17 bases lying between them. The CDR3 totals 15 residues. Supplemented by reference TRBV2 and TRBJ2-1, the full variable domain reads EPEVTQTPSHQVTQMGQEVILRCVPISNHLYFYWYRQILGQKVEFLVSFYNNEISEKSEIFDDQFSVERPDGSNFTLKIRSTKLEDSAMYFCASSEVHRVVDEQFFGPGTRLTVL.

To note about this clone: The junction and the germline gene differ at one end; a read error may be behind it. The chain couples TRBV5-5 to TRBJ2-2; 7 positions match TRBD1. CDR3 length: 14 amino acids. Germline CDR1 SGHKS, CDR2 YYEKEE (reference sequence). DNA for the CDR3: TGTGCCAGCAGGTTGGGGACAGTAAGCGGGGAGCTGTTTTTT. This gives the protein CASRLGTVSGELFF. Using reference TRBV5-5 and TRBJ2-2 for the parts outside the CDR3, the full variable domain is DAGVTQSPTHLIKTRGQQVTLRCSPISGHKSVSWYQQVLGQGPQFIFQYYEKEERGRGNFPDRFSARQFPNYSSELNVNALLLGDSALYLCASRLGTVSGELFFGEGSRLTVL.

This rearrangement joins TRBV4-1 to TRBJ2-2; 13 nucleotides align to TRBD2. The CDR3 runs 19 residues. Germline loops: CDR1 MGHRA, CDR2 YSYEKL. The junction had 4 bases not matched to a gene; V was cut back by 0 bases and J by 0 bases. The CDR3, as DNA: TGCGCCAGCAGCCAAGAACTACTAGCGGGAGGGCCGAACACCGGGGAGCTGTTTTTT. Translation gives CASSQELLAGGPNTGELFF.

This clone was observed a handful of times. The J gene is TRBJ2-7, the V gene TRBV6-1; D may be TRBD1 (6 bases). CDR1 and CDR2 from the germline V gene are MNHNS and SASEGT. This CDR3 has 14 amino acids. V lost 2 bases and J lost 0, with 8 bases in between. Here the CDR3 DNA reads TGTGCCAGCAGTGAACAAGGGGGCTCCTACGAGCAGTACTTC. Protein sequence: CASSEQGGSYEQYF.

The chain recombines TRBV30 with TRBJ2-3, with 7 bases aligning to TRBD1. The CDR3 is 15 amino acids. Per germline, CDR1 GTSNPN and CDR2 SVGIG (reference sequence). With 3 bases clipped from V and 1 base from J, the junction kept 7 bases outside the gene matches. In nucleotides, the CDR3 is TGTGCCTGGAGAGGGAAGGGGGCCGGCACAGATACGCAGTATTTT. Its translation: CAWRGKGAGTDTQYF.

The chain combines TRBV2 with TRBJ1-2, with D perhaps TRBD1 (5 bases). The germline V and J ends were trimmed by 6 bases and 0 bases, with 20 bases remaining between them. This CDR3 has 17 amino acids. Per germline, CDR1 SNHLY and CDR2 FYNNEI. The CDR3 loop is CASRGQGTSYTNYGYTF. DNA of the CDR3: TGTGCCAGCAGGGGGCAGGGAACCAGCTATACTAACTATGGCTACACCTTC. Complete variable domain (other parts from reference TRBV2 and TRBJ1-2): EPEVTQTPSHQVTQMGQEVILRCVPISNHLYFYWYRQILGQKVEFLVSFYNNEISEKSEIFDDQFSVERPDGSNFTLKIRSTKLEDSAMYFCASRGQGTSYTNYGYTFGSGTRLTVV.

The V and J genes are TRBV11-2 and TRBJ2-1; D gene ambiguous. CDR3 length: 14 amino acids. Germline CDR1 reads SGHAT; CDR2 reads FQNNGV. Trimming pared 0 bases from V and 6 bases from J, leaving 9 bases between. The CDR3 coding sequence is TGTGCCAGCAGCTTAGAATCGAGTCGCAATGAGCAGTTCTTC. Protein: CASSLESSRNEQFF.

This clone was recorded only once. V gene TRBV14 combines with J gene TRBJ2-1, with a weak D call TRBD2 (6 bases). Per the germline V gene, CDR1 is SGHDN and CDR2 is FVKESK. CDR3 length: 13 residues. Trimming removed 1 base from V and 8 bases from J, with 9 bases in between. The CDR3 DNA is TGTGCCAGCAGCCAAGCTGGGAGGCATGAGCAGTTCTTC. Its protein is CASSQAGRHEQFF.